These 6 T cell receptor beta chains were sequenced from one sample in a study of shared clonotypes between healthy human individuals. Method: immunoSEQ multiplex PCR; TCRdb's copy keeps in-frame clones and lacks some. The sample contains over a million clones, approximately 98.5% of which appear only once. The sample comprised naive CD4+ T cells sorted from blood. The subset was: CD45RA+ positively selected. These receptor sequences come from a man aged 25-45 years in good health.

CDR3 sequence: CASTDRITNSNQPQHF. The CDR3 region has the DNA TGTGCCAGCACTGACCGCATAACGAATAGCAATCAGCCCCAGCATTTT. V and J are TRBV2 and TRBJ1-5; no clear D. The CDR3 loop spans 16 amino acids. V was clipped by 7 bases and J by 0 bases, with 16 bases between them. Germline V gene sequence: CDR1 SNHLY, CDR2 FYNNEI.

The rearrangement links TRBV28 to TRBJ1-1; D is unresolved. V was pared by 8 bases and J by 10 bases, with 11 bases between. The germline gives CDR1 MDHEN, CDR2 SYDVKM. The CDR3 spans 10 residues. The CDR3 bases are TGTGCCAGCGAATCCCGTCGAGCTTTCTTT. Encoded protein: CASESRRAFF. The full variable domain, in which reference TRBV28 and TRBJ1-1 provide the parts outside the CDR3, is DVKVTQSSRYLVKRTGEKVFLECVQDMDHENMFWYRQDPGLGLRLIYFSYDVKMKEKGDIPEGYSVSREKKERFSLILESASTNQTSMYLCASESRRAFFGQGTRLTVV.

This chain joins TRBV5-1 and TRBJ1-1, with 9 nucleotides matching TRBD1. Germline V gene sequence: CDR1 SGHRS, CDR2 YFSETQ. The V gene end was trimmed by 0 bases and the J gene end by 1 base; junction bases not matched to a gene: 4. This CDR3 spans 16 amino acids. The CDR3 DNA reads as TGCGCCAGCAGCTTGGATCCGGGACAGGGGAACACTGAAGCTTTCTTT. Protein sequence: CASSLDPGQGNTEAFF.

The J gene is TRBJ2-1, the V gene TRBV6-5, with D possibly matching TRBD2 (6 bases). V lost 6 bases and J lost 0, with 9 bases in between. The CDR3 contains 14 residues. CDR1 is MNHEY, CDR2 SVGAGI, per germline. CDR3 amino acids: CASSRDFSYNEQFF. CDR3 coding DNA: TGTGCCAGCAGCCGGGACTTCTCCTACAATGAGCAGTTCTTC.

The chain couples TRBV6-1 to TRBJ2-5, with 7 bases that match TRBD2. The germline V gene encodes CDR1 MNHNS and CDR2 SASEGT. Trimming removed 4 bases from V and 4 bases from J; junction bases left unmatched: 6. The CDR3 consists of 14 residues. The CDR3 reads CASSVAGARETQYF. The CDR3 bases are TGTGCCAGCAGTGTCGCGGGAGCTAGAGAGACCCAGTACTTC.

The chain has TRBV5-4 and TRBJ2-1, with TRBD2 identical over 8 bases. Germline loops: CDR1 SGHNT, CDR2 YYREEE (reference sequence). This CDR3 region has 16 residues. J lost 2 bases, V lost 0 bases, and 4 bases had no gene match. The CDR3 DNA reads as TGTGCCAGCAGCTTGGAGGCGCGGGGGGCCTACAATGAGCAGTTCTTC. As protein: CASSLEARGAYNEQFF. Using reference TRBV5-4 and TRBJ2-1 for the parts outside the CDR3, the full variable domain is ETGVTQSPTHLIKTRGQQVTLRCSSQSGHNTVSWYQQALGQGPQFIFQYYREEENGRGNFPPRFSGLQFPNYSSELNVNALELDDSALYLCASSLEARGAYNEQFFGPGTRLTVL.